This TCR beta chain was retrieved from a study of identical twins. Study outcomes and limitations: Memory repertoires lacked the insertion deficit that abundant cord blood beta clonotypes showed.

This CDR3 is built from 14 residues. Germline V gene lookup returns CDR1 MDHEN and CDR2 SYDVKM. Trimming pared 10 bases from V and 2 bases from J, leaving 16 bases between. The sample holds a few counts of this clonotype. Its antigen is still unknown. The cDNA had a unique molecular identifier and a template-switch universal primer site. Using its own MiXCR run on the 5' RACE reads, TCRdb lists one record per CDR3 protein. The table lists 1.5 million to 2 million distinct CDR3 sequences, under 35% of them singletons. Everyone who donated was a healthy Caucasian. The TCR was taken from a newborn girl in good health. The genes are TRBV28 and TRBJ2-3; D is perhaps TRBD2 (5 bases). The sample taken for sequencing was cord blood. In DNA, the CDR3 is TGTGCCACCCTACTAGGTTCCCTCACAGATACGCAGTATTTT. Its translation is CATLLGSLTDTQYF.